This T cell receptor beta chain was documented in a study of response to subunit inactivated influenza vaccine. Points from the study as a whole: Authors suggested few new T cells are recruited by each seasonal influenza vaccination.

TCRdb redid the calling of the RT-PCR reads with MiXCR, one entry per CDR3 protein. The sample consists of around 520,000 distinct CDR3 sequences, 10% to 15% of them appearing once. This clonotype showed up just a few times. Antigen: not known. Germline V lookup: CDR1 SGHTA, CDR2 FQGNSA. This CDR3 contains 15 residues. The ends lost 5 bases at V and 2 bases at J; junction bases unmatched: 4. The sequencing here drew on PBMCs from blood, taken on the day of vaccination. The clonotype comes from a man aged 50 to 59 who received an inactivated influenza vaccine. This chain links TRBV7-2 with TRBJ2-1, with TRBD2 identical over 9 bases. CDR3: CASSPTSGPYNEQFF. Here the CDR3 DNA reads TGTGCCAGCAGCCCGACTAGCGGCCCCTACAATGAGCAGTTCTTC.